The 8 T cell receptor beta chains in this list originate from one sample, sequenced in a study of blood T cell repertoires in COVID-19. The assay was immunoSEQ multiplex PCR, and TCRdb's table has in-frame clones only and misses some. The sample contains roughly 250,000 clones, 87% of which appear only once. Sequenced input: peripheral blood. Every receptor here comes from a man between 60 and 75 years old who had recovered from COVID-19.

The chain uses TRBV6-5 and TRBJ1-6; TRBD1 matches 11 bases. Trimming took 4 bases from V and 7 from J; bases not matched to a gene: 6. CDR3 length equals 16 residues. From germline, CDR1 is MNHEY and CDR2 SVGAGI. The CDR3 sequence is CASSLSGTGGNSPLHF. For the CDR3, the DNA is TGTGCCAGCAGTTTATCCGGGACAGGGGGAAATTCACCCCTCCACTTT.

This chain links TRBV2 with TRBJ1-6; D possibly corresponds to TRBD1 (5 bases). The CDR3 extends over 13 amino acids. V was trimmed by 6 bases and J by 10 bases, leaving 13 bases between them. Germline V gives CDR1 SNHLY, CDR2 FYNNEI. The CDR3 DNA reads TGTGCCAGCAGGCCCTTGGGGCACTCACCCCTCCACTTT. Its protein product is CASRPLGHSPLHF. The full variable domain, in which reference TRBV2 and TRBJ1-6 provide the parts outside the CDR3, is EPEVTQTPSHQVTQMGQEVILRCVPISNHLYFYWYRQILGQKVEFLVSFYNNEISEKSEIFDDQFSVERPDGSNFTLKIRSTKLEDSAMYFCASRPLGHSPLHFGNGTRLTVT.

The chain couples TRBV15 to TRBJ1-1; a possible D gene is TRBD1 (5 bases). Trimming removed 3 bases at V and 0 bases at J, with 14 bases between. The germline CDR1 and CDR2 sequences are LNHNV and YYDKDF (reference sequence). The CDR3 totals 16 residues. The CDR3 nucleotides read TGTGCCACCAGCAGGGGACTTGCCGAGATGAACACTGAAGCTTTCTTT. Translating it yields CATSRGLAEMNTEAFF.

In its sample, this clone was seen a few times. The gene calls are TRBV5-1 and TRBJ1-6; 9 bases are a match to TRBD1. There are 16 residues in the CDR3. The V and J ends lost 5 bases and 5 bases, in that order; junction bases with no gene match: 8. Germline-derived CDR1 and CDR2 are SGHRS and YFSETQ. CDR3 sequence reads: CASSSSGTGNNSPLHF. In DNA, the CDR3 is TGCGCCAGCAGTTCTTCTGGGACAGGGAATAATTCACCCCTCCACTTT.

CDR3 sequence (DNA): TGTGCCAGCAGATTACAGGGCCGAGAGATCGATGAGCAGTTCTTC. Translating it yields CASRLQGREIDEQFF. V gene TRBV6-5 combines with J gene TRBJ2-1; possible D gene TRBD1, 6 bases. The germline gives CDR1 MNHEY, CDR2 SVGAGI. This CDR3 comprises 15 residues. Trimming took 6 bases from V and 8 from J, leaving 20 bases between them.

The chain has TRBV27 and TRBJ2-3; D is ambiguous. The V end was cut by 7 bases, the J end by 0 bases, with 14 bases between. This CDR3 comprises 15 residues. In germline, CDR1 is MNHEY, CDR2 SMNVEV (reference sequence). The CDR3 DNA sequence: TGTGCCAGCAAATGGTTACGGTATAGCACAGATACGCAGTATTTT. Translated: CASKWLRYSTDTQYF.

The V gene is TRBV10-3, the J gene TRBJ2-1; 9 bases line up with TRBD1. The V gene end was trimmed by 2 bases and the J gene end by 6 bases; junction bases not matched to a gene: 5. Germline V gene lookup returns CDR1 ENHRY and CDR2 SYGVKD. The CDR3 spans 15 residues. The CDR3 reads CAISERTGASNEQFF. In DNA form, the CDR3 reads TGTGCCATCAGTGAGAGGACAGGGGCTTCCAATGAGCAGTTCTTC.

This chain uses TRBV5-1 with TRBJ2-2, with TRBD1 as a possible D gene (6 bases). Trimming cost V 2 bases and J 1 base, with 6 bases left between them. Germline-derived CDR1 and CDR2 are SGHRS and YFSETQ. The CDR3 length is 14 residues. The DNA for the CDR3 is TGCGCCAGCAGCTTAGGGGGGAACACCGGGGAGCTGTTTTTT. Amino acids: CASSLGGNTGELFF.